Each of the 15 T cell receptor beta chains below was sequenced from the same sample in a study of human T cells and chemical hapten exposure. Described time point: patch test 3, about 24 weeks after DPC sensitization. The treatment here: therapeutic diphenylcyclopropenone sensitization with weekly scalp DPC. Total RNA was isolated from whole blood that had not been fractionated. MiXCR was run by TCRdb on the RACE reads, yielding one entry per CDR3 protein. Among about 39,000 distinct CDR3 sequences listed, roughly 13% were seen once. The sample consisted of whole blood, taken in connection with sensitization to the hapten diphenylcyclopropenone (DPC). The receptors were gathered from a woman between 35 and 50 years old with alopecia areata. Some clones in this sample may be carry-over from other donors' samples.

The chain uses TRBV25-1 and TRBJ2-5; the D call may be TRBD1 or TRBD2 (6 bases each). Looked up from germline, CDR1 is MGHDK and CDR2 is SYGVNS. The CDR3 consists of 13 residues. Trimming took 6 bases from V and 5 from J, leaving 13 bases between them. CDR3 loop: CASREGGVETQYF. The DNA of the CDR3 is TGTGCCAGCAGGGAGGGGGGCGTGGAGACCCAGTACTTC.

Notes on this clonotype: A much larger clone sits a single nucleotide away, making a read error possible. The V and J genes are TRBV3-1 and TRBJ2-7; 10 bases match TRBD2. The junction had 12 bases not matched to a gene; V was cut back by 8 bases and J by 8 bases. Looked up from germline, CDR1 is LGHDT and CDR2 is YNNKEL (reference sequence). This CDR3 has 14 amino acids. The DNA of the CDR3 is TGTGCCAGCTCCGATAGCGGGGGGTCTAACAAGCAGTACTTC. Protein: CASSDSGGSNKQYF.

The sample holds many counts of this clonotype. This chain uses TRBV28 with TRBJ2-4; D gene unclear. The CDR3 extends over 14 amino acids. Germline values: CDR1 MDHEN, CDR2 SYDVKM. Between the trimmed V and J ends, which lost 1 base and 4 bases, there was a span of 8 bases. For the CDR3, the DNA is TGTGCCAGCAGTTTATCTGGCTCAAAAAACATTCAGTACTTC. Its protein product is CASSLSGSKNIQYF.

This clonotype was seen repeatedly, ten times or more. This rearrangement joins TRBV5-1 to TRBJ2-2, with TRBD2 matching 8 bases. The V and J ends lost 4 bases and 5 bases, in that order; junction bases with no gene match: 10. This CDR3 contains 16 residues. The V gene's germline CDR1 is SGHRS and CDR2 YFSETQ. DNA of the CDR3: TGCGCCAGCAGCCCCGTCGCGGGGGGCGCGACCGGGGAGCTGTTTTTT. Its translation is CASSPVAGGATGELFF.

This clonotype is a singleton in its sample. The chain uses TRBV11-1 and TRBJ2-2; 10 bases agree with TRBD1. The V segment lost 5 bases and the J segment 5 bases; nucleotides outside the gene matches: 5. This CDR3 has 15 residues. Looked up from germline, CDR1 is SGHAT and CDR2 is FQDESV (reference sequence). CDR3 protein: CASSPGTGVTGELFF. CDR3 in DNA: TGTGCCAGCAGCCCCGGGACAGGGGTAACCGGGGAGCTGTTTTTT.

This clonotype was recorded at least ten times. V gene TRBV10-2 combines with J gene TRBJ1-6; D is undetermined. The CDR3 loop spans 14 amino acids. CDR1 WSHSY and CDR2 SAAADI come from the germline V gene. Trimming left V 2 bases short and J 7 bases short, with 9 bases between. In DNA, the CDR3 is TGCGCCAGCAGTGAGGGACGAGTAAATTCACCCCTCCACTTT. It codes for CASSEGRVNSPLHF.

The chain recombines TRBV2 with TRBJ2-3, with 9 positions matching TRBD2. The CDR3 sequence is 15 residues long. J gave up 0 bases and V 6 bases, and 4 bases lay outside the gene matches. Germline CDR1 is SNHLY and CDR2 is FYNNEI. The CDR3 DNA is TGTGCCAGCAGGGGTCTAGCGGGGAGCACAGATACGCAGTATTTT. Translation: CASRGLAGSTDTQYF.

V gene TRBV9 combines with J gene TRBJ2-3; no definite D call. Per the germline V gene, CDR1 is SGDLS and CDR2 is YYNGEE. This CDR3 has 14 amino acids. Trimming pared 4 bases from V and 3 bases from J, leaving 12 bases between. CDR3 in DNA: TGTGCCAGCAGCAAGGGCCCGGCGACAGATACGCAGTATTTT. This encodes CASSKGPATDTQYF.

This clonotype was counted ten times or more. The genes are TRBV29-1 and TRBJ1-5; D is perhaps TRBD1 (6 bases). There are 14 residues in the CDR3. V was clipped by 6 bases and J by 0 bases, with 12 bases between them. Per germline, CDR1 SQVTM and CDR2 ANQGSEA. The CDR3 region has the DNA TGCAGCGTGACGACAGGACTTAGCAATCAGCCCCAGCATTTT. Residues: CSVTTGLSNQPQHF.

This chain links TRBV5-6 with TRBJ2-5, with no clear D. CDR3 length: 14 amino acids. Germline-derived CDR1 and CDR2 are SGHDT and YYEEEE. The V and J ends lost 0 bases and 2 bases respectively, with 8 bases between them. In nucleotides, the CDR3 is TGTGCCAGCAGCTTGGCAGGCAGGCAAGAGACCCAGTACTTC. Translated, it gives CASSLAGRQETQYF.

This clonotype occurred a few times. This sequence joins TRBV12-3 or TRBV12-4 and TRBJ2-1, with a possible D match to TRBD1 (7 bases). The CDR3 contains 14 residues. V was clipped by 6 bases and J by 9 bases, with 18 bases between them. CDR3 loop: CASRGRGVFGEQFF. CDR3 DNA sequence: TGTGCCAGCAGAGGCAGGGGGGTCTTTGGTGAGCAGTTCTTC.

The chain combines TRBV29-1 with TRBJ2-5; a possible D gene is TRBD2 (5 bases). V lost 4 bases, J lost 1 base, and 7 bases lay in between. The CDR3 is made up of 12 amino acids. From germline, CDR1 is SQVTM and CDR2 ANQGSEA. The CDR3 protein is CSVGETQETQYF. As DNA, the CDR3 is TGCAGCGTTGGGGAGACCCAAGAGACCCAGTACTTC.

This clonotype turned up a few times. V gene TRBV28 combines with J gene TRBJ1-6, with D maybe TRBD1 (5 bases). Trimming removed 7 bases at V and 6 bases at J, with 13 bases between. Germline V lookup: CDR1 MDHEN, CDR2 SYDVKM. CDR3 length: 14 amino acids. Written as DNA, the CDR3 is TGTGCCAGCAACGATCCGGGGCTTAATTCACCCCTCCACTTT. This encodes CASNDPGLNSPLHF.

This clonotype has a handful of counts. This chain uses TRBV19 with TRBJ2-2; TRBD2 matches 11 bases. V gave up 8 bases and J gave up 4 bases; unmatched junction bases: 9. The germline gives CDR1 LNHDA, CDR2 SQIVND (reference sequence). The CDR3 extends over 16 amino acids. The CDR3 coding sequence is TGTGCCAGTGAGAGCCTAGCGGGAGGTGCCACCGGGGAGCTGTTTTTT. Protein sequence: CASESLAGGATGELFF.

J is TRBJ2-7 and V is TRBV19; the D call may be TRBD1 or TRBD2 (5 bases each). The CDR3 consists of 14 residues. The V gene's germline CDR1 is LNHDA and CDR2 SQIVND (reference sequence). V lost 4 bases and J 7 bases, leaving 17 bases between the germline ends. CDR3 in amino acids: CASSTRGDPPEQYF. The CDR3 coding sequence is TGTGCCAGTAGTACTAGGGGAGATCCGCCGGAGCAGTACTTC.